This T cell receptor beta chain appears in the sequencing data of a study of Ad26.COV2.S vaccination and SARS-CoV-2 variants. The wider study: Participants got Ad26.COV2.S intramuscularly, once or twice 56 days apart. Study conclusions and caveats: Breadth and depth estimates from TCRs may understate total T cell responses.

CDR1 is SGHDT, CDR2 YYEEEE, per germline. The germline V and J ends were trimmed by 3 bases and 6 bases, with 9 bases remaining between them. CDR3 length: 12 residues. This clone is a singleton in its sample. Its antigen is not known. The treatment was: around 19 received Ad26.COV2.S at low or high dose, single or two shots; roughly five received placebo; per-sample allocation not given. Repertoires come from day 63 after the first vaccine or placebo injection. Data came from immunoSEQ multiplex PCR; TCRdb stores just in-frame clones and leaves some out. This table holds roughly 320,000 clones, over 75% found once.

This specimen consisted of peripheral blood, obtained in a trial of Ad26.COV2.S vaccine versus placebo. The J gene is TRBJ1-1, the V gene TRBV5-6, with D hard to call. The source of this sequence is a person between 18 and 60 years old who received the Ad26.COV2.S COVID-19 vaccine or a placebo. CDR3 protein: CASSSRIPEAFF. Here the CDR3 DNA reads TGTGCCAGCAGCTCCCGGATTCCTGAAGCTTTCTTT.